A selection of T cell receptor beta chains follows, all from one sample in a study of response to subunit inactivated influenza vaccine. TCRdb used MiXCR to reprocess the RT-PCR reads, holding one entry per CDR3 protein. The sample has about 780,000 distinct CDR3 sequences, about 18% seen once. The sample in question was PBMCs from blood, obtained about 5 days after vaccination. Receptor source: a man aged 50 to 60 who received an inactivated influenza vaccine. Each CDR3 is given with its conserved first and last residue. Clone size is stated in some rows and not others, as once, few, many or a class when expanded.

TRBJ2-5	.	TRBV4-1	CASSQAAEETQYF
TRBJ2-7	few	TRBV24-1	CATEFAYEQYF
TRBJ2-3	.	TRBV5-1	CASSPDGRGDTQYF
TRBJ1-4	.	TRBV10-3	CAISSAEKLFF
TRBJ1-4	.	TRBV4-2	CASSPPTFRGRLSKKLFF
TRBJ1-4	few	TRBV12-3/TRBV12-4	CASTWGWDREGGKLFF
TRBJ1-2	few	TRBV6-5	CASSYSAGAYYGYTF
TRBJ1-4	once	TRBV12-3/TRBV12-4	CASSSSSVGRGKLFF
TRBJ2-6	.	TRBV7-2	CASSRVLPSGANVLTF
TRBJ1-5	.	TRBV12-3/TRBV12-4	CASSLLTGDYSNQPQHF
TRBJ1-1	few	TRBV5-1	CASRQGPTEAFF
TRBJ1-1	few	TRBV7-6	CASSPPGDTEAFF
TRBJ2-2	few	TRBV5-1	CASSYRTGVNTGELFF
TRBJ2-3	.	TRBV5-1	CASSRIERAPRAPDTQYF
TRBJ2-1	few	TRBV15	CATSRTGTPYEQFF
TRBJ2-3	few	TRBV11-2	CASSLVPPTGPGDTQYF
TRBJ1-4	.	TRBV7-2	CASSLSQGAYEKLFF
TRBJ1-2	.	TRBV9	CASSGSARGHYYGYTF
TRBJ1-6	.	TRBV15	CATSRDLGIYSPLHF
TRBJ1-4	few	TRBV5-1	CASKTGTGDEKLFF
TRBJ1-2	many	TRBV29-1	CSVRTGLDYGYTF
TRBJ2-7	.	TRBV4-3	CASSQTAARYEQYF
TRBJ2-1	few	TRBV24-1	CATREGLYNEQFF
TRBJ1-5	many	TRBV12-3/TRBV12-4	CASSLAGVGNQPQHF
TRBJ1-1	many	TRBV27	CASSLSRISEAFF
TRBJ2-7	many	TRBV5-5	CASSLRSGLPYEQYF